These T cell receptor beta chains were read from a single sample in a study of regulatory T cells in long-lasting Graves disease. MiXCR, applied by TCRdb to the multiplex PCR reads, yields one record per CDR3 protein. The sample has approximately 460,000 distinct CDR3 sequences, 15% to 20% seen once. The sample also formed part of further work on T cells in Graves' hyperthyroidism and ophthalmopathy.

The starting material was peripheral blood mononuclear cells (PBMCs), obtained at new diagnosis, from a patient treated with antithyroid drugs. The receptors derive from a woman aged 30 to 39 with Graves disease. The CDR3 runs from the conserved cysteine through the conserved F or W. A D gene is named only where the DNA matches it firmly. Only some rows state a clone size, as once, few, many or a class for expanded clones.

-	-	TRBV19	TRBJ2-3	TGTGCCAGTAGTATGCAGATGGATACGCAGTACTTT	CASSMQMDTQYF
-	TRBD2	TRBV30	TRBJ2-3	TGTGCCTGGAGTTTTAGCGGGGGCACAGATACGCAGTATTTT	CAWSFSGGTDTQYF
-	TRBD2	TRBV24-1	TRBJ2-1	TGTACCACCAGTGACCCCCAGGGAGGGGAGCAGTTCTTC	CTTSDPQGGEQFF
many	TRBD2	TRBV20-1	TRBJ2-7	TGCAGTGCTAGAGAGGAGGCTAGCGGGAGGGCCCACGAGCAGTACTTC	CSAREEASGRAHEQYF
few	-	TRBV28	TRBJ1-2	TGTGCCAGCAGCCAGGGGCCTCGGGTCAACTATGGCTACACCTTC	CASSQGPRVNYGYTF
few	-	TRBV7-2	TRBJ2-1	TGTGCCAGCAGCCCCATAGGTCTCTTTCGGGGGAATGAGCAGTTCTTC	CASSPIGLFRGNEQFF
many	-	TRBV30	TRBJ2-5	TGTGCCTGGGCAAGGGTAGCGAGGGCTCAAGGGACCCAGTACTTC	CAWARVARAQGTQYF
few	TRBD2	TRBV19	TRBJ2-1	TGTGCCAGTAGTATCCGACCTAGCGGTGACAATGAGCAGTTCTTC	CASSIRPSGDNEQFF
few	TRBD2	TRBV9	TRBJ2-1	TGTGCCAGCAGCGTAGCTGTAGCGGGAGCGGGGCAGTTCTTC	CASSVAVAGAGQFF
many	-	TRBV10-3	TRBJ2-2	TGTGCCATCAGTGAAGTGTCCACCGGGGAGCTGTTTTTT	CAISEVSTGELFF
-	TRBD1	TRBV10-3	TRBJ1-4	TGTGCCATCAGGGACAGGGGTGAAAAACTGTTTTTT	CAIRDRGEKLFF
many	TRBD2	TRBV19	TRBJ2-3	TGTGCCAGTAGTATAGATCTAAAGGGGACTAGCGCAACAGATACGCAGTATTTT	CASSIDLKGTSATDTQYF
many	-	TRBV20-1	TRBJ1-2	TGCAGTGCTAGAGTTTCGGCGGACTATGGCTACACCTTC	CSARVSADYGYTF
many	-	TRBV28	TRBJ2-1	TGTGCCAGCAGAGGATGGCAGCGGGTGATAGACAATGAGCAGTTCTTC	CASRGWQRVIDNEQFF
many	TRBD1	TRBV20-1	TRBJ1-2	TGCAGTGCTTTTGGGACAGGGAGATCTAACTATGGCTACACCTTC	CSAFGTGRSNYGYTF
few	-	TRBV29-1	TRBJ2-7	TGCAGCGTCACGGTCACCGAAGACGAGCAGTACTTC	CSVTVTEDEQYF
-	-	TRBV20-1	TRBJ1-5	TGCAGTGCTAGAGAAGAGTTCAGGGGCGAAAATCAGCCCCAGCATTTT	CSAREEFRGENQPQHF
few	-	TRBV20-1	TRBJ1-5	TGCAGTGCTAGAGATAACCTCCCGGGGGAAAGCAATCAGCCCCAGCATTTT	CSARDNLPGESNQPQHF
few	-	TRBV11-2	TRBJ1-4	TGTGCCAGCGGAAGGGGGGGGGGGTTTGCAACTAATGAAAAACTGTTTTTT	CASGRGGGFATNEKLFF
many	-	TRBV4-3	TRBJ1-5	TGCGCCAGCAGCCAAGACGCGGTCACAAGGGTCCAGCCCCAGCATTTT	CASSQDAVTRVQPQHF
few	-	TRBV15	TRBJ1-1	TGTGCCACCAGCAGAGGGGGGGCGGCAGGATTTAACACTGAAGCTTTCTTT	CATSRGGAAGFNTEAFF
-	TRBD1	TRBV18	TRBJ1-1	TGTGCCAGCTCACCAAGGGACAGGGGTCCTATGAACACTGAAGCTTTCTTT	CASSPRDRGPMNTEAFF
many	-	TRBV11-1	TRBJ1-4	TGTGCCAGCAGCTTCGAGAACTCCCGGGGTGAAAAACTGTTTTTT	CASSFENSRGEKLFF
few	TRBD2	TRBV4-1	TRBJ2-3	TGCGCCAGCAGCCAAGGGACTAGCGGGATTTCCGATACGCAGTATTTT	CASSQGTSGISDTQYF
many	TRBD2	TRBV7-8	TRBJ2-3	TGTGCCAGCAGCTCCGTGCCTCGGACTAGCGGGGCCTGGGGCGGAGATACGCAGTATTTT	CASSSVPRTSGAWGGDTQYF
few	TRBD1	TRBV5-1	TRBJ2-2	TGCGCCAGCAGCTTGAACAGGGGACCCGGGGAGCTGTTTTTT	CASSLNRGPGELFF
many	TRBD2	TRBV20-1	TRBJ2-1	TGCAGTGTTGCCGGGACTAGCGGGAGGGCGGGCGGCAATGAGCAGTTCTTC	CSVAGTSGRAGGNEQFF
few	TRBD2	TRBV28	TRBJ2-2	TGTGCCAGCAGTTTATTTGTGACTAGCGGGAGTCCGGTAGCGGGGGAGCTGTTTTTT	CASSLFVTSGSPVAGELFF
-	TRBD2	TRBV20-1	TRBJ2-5	TGCAGTGCTGCCAGGCGGGAGGGGTTCCCAGAGACCCAGTACTTC	CSAARREGFPETQYF
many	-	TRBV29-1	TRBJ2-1	TGCAGTTCGCCGGGACAGGGGGAGACTAGCGGGTATGTTGAGCAGTTCTTC	CSSPGQGETSGYVEQFF
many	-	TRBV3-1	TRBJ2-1	TGTGCCAGCAGCCAAGTCGAGCGGGCGAGCTCCTACAATGAGCAGTTCTTC	CASSQVERASSYNEQFF
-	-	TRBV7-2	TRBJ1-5	TGTGCCAGCAGCTTACTTCAAAGGGGGCCCCAGCATTTT	CASSLLQRGPQHF
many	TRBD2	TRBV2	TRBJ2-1	TGTGCCAGCAGTGAAGCCGGACTAGCCGGGATCTTC	CASSEAGLAGIF
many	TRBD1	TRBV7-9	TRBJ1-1	TGTGCCAGCAGCTCGGGAACCCTCTGGACAGGGGTGAACACTGAAGCTTTCTTT	CASSSGTLWTGVNTEAFF
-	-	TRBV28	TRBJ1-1	TGTGCCAGCAGGGCCGGGGGACTCCAGAACACTGAAGCTTTCTTT	CASRAGGLQNTEAFF
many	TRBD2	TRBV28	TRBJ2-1	TGTGCCAGCAGCTCGGGACTAGCAAACAATGAGCAGTTCTTC	CASSSGLANNEQFF
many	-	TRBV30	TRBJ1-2	TGTGCCTGGAGTCCTCGCCAACAGGGTGGCTATGGCTACACCTTC	CAWSPRQQGGYGYTF
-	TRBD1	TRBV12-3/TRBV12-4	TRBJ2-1	TGTGCCAGCAGTACCCGGGACAGCACCTCCTACAATGAGCAGTTCTTC	CASSTRDSTSYNEQFF
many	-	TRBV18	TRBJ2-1	TGTGCCAGCTCACCTCGTCCCGGGACTCCGAATGAGCAGTTCTTC	CASSPRPGTPNEQFF
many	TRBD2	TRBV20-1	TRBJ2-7	TGCAGTGCTAGTAGCGGGGGGGGTCCCTACGAGCAGTACTTC	CSASSGGGPYEQYF
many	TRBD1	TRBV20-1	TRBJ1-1	TGCAGTGCTAGTGAGGGGACAGGCACTGAAGCTTTCTTT	CSASEGTGTEAFF
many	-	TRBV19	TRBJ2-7	TGTGCCAGTAGTCCAGAACTAGGGATCGTTTACGAGCAGTACTTC	CASSPELGIVYEQYF
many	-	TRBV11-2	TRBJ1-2	TGTGCCAGCAGCTTAGATACAGGGCACTATGGCTACACCTTC	CASSLDTGHYGYTF
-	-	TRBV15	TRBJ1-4	TGTGCCACCAGCGGGGCAGGGACGGGTAATGAAAAACTGTTTTTT	CATSGAGTGNEKLFF
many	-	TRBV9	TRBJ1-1	TGTGCCAGCAGCGCCCGGGACGACACTGAAGCTTTCTTT	CASSARDDTEAFF
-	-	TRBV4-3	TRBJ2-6	TGCGCCAGCAGCCAAGATGTTATCTCTGGGGCCAACGTCCTGACTTTC	CASSQDVISGANVLTF
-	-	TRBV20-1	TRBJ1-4	TGCAGTGCTAGAGATTTGTTTGGGTATCTAAATTTT	CSARDLFGYLNF
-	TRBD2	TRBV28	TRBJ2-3	TGTGCCAGCAGCTATACTAGCGGGACCGCAGATACGCAGTATTTT	CASSYTSGTADTQYF
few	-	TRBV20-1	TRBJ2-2	TGCAGTGCTAGAGTGTCCGGGCGGGCCGGGGAGCTGTTTTTT	CSARVSGRAGELFF
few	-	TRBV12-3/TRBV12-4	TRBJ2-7	TGTGCCAGCAGGGGACACGGAGCCTACGAGCAGTACTTC	CASRGHGAYEQYF
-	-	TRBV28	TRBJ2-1	TGTGCCAGCAGGACAGGTGGACTCCTCTCCTACAATGAGCAGTTCTTC	CASRTGGLLSYNEQFF
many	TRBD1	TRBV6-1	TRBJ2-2	TGTGCCAGCTACCGGCCGGGACAGGGAACCGGGGAGCTGTTTTTT	CASYRPGQGTGELFF
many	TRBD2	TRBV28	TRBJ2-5	TGTGCCAGCAGTTTCCCGGCGGTAGCGGGAGGCGGGGAGACCCAGTACTTC	CASSFPAVAGGGETQYF
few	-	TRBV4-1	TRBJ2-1	TGCGCCAGCAGGCATAGGAATGAGCAGTTCTTC	CASRHRNEQFF